This T cell receptor (beta chain) was found in a study of vaccination and CD4 T cells after COVID-19. Study in general: Post-vaccination specimens were collected at a median of approximately 66 days following dose two (range 14 to 241). Cells were stimulated with overlapping spike peptide pools from SARS-CoV-2, HCoV-NL63, HCoV-OC43 and HCoV-229E.

The CDR3 totals 12 residues. Looked up from germline, CDR1 is DFQATT and CDR2 is SNEGSKA (reference sequence). Trimming took 5 bases from V and 7 from J, leaving 14 bases between them. This clonotype occurred a few times. Its antigen is unidentified. Treatment reported: roughly ten-day PBMC culture with coronavirus spike peptide pools or control peptides (ViraFEST assay). The Oncomine TCR Beta short-read assay generated sequence data from the DNA of cultured CD4+ T cells. TCRdb independently ran MiXCR on the PCR reads; one entry per CDR3 protein. The sample records some 11,000 distinct CDR3 sequences, 35% to 55% being singletons.

The receptor was isolated from a human donor with COVID-19. V usage is TRBV20-1 and J usage is TRBJ1-2, with D perhaps matching TRBD1 (6 bases). The sequenced sample consisted of cultured CD4+ T cells from blood. The CDR3 DNA is TGCAGTGCTCGATCCCGGGGGCTTGGCTACACCTTC. Translated: CSARSRGLGYTF.